The 22 T cell receptor beta chains presented below share a single source sample, sequenced in a study of molecular identifiers for immune sequencing clone quantification. MiXCR, run by TCRdb on the PCR reads, gives a single entry per CDR3 protein. In the table there are about 640,000 distinct CDR3 sequences, 15% to 20% of which are singletons. Sequenced: naive CD8+ T cells from blood, with Jurkat cell RNA spiked in. Documented subset: FACS-sorted CD8+CD4-CCR7+CD45RA+ naive T cells. The source of these receptors is a human donor in good health. Some libraries in this study had Jurkat cell RNA spiked in.

This clonotype was seen repeatedly, ten times or more. This chain connects TRBV20-1 to TRBJ2-3; a weak D match, TRBD1 (5 bases). The CDR3 is 17 residues long. The V gene lost 1 base and the J gene lost 4 bases, with 21 bases spanning the gap. Germline V gene sequence: CDR1 DFQATT, CDR2 SNEGSKA (reference sequence). The CDR3 loop is CSARGYVATAKADTQYF. The CDR3 DNA sequence: TGCAGTGCTAGAGGTTACGTTGCGACAGCGAAGGCAGATACGCAGTATTTT.

A note on this clonotype: This may arise from a read error, as a much more abundant clone is one base away. The rearrangement joins TRBV6-6 to TRBJ2-5; D perhaps matches TRBD1 (5 bases). V was trimmed by 2 bases and J by 0 bases, leaving 19 bases between them. The CDR3 is 18 amino acids. CDR1 is MNHNY, CDR2 SVGAGI, per germline (reference sequence). The CDR3 loop reads CASSYDSPDTPYQETQYF. CDR3 nucleotides: TGTGCCAGCAGTTACGACTCCCCGGACACCCCGTACCAAGAGACCCAGTACTTC.

This clonotype was seen many times. The V and J genes are TRBV20-1 and TRBJ2-5; unclear D gene. This CDR3 spans 15 amino acids. Looked up from germline, CDR1 is DFQATT and CDR2 is SNEGSKA (reference sequence). Trimming took 1 base from V and 3 from J, leaving 15 bases between them. The CDR3, as DNA: TGCAGTGCTAGAGTGTACATGAACACGGAAGAGACCCAGTACTTC. This gives the protein CSARVYMNTEETQYF.

For this clonotype: The junction departs from germline at one end; a sequencing error may be responsible. The chain has TRBV19 and TRBJ1-1; 7 bases are shared with TRBD1. In germline, CDR1 is LNHDA, CDR2 SQIVND (reference sequence). The length of the CDR3 is 13 residues. The CDR3 loop reads CASETGLNTEAFF. CDR3 coding DNA: TGTGCATCCGAGACAGGGCTGAACACTGAAGCCTTCTTT.

The chain uses TRBV6-4 and TRBJ1-5; D is perhaps TRBD1 (5 bases). Trimming cost V 2 bases and J 4 bases, with 18 bases left between them. This CDR3 is 17 amino acids long. Per germline, CDR1 MRHNA and CDR2 SNTAGT. The CDR3 DNA is TGTGCCAGCAGTGACGTCAAGTTCGACCGGACAAATCAGCCCCAGCATTTT. Translation gives CASSDVKFDRTNQPQHF.

The rearrangement uses TRBV21-1 and TRBJ2-5; the table calls TRBD1, which could not be checked here. TRBV21-1 is shown as a pseudogene. This CDR3 is 15 amino acids long. CDR3 residues: CTSSPTTGHQETQYF. The CDR3 DNA reads as TGTACCAGCAGCCCAACGACAGGGCACCAAGAGACCCAGTACTTC.

As concerns this clonotype: A much larger clone lies a single base off, so this may be a read error. Lacking the conserved final phenylalanine or tryptophan, this CDR3 likely reflects a read error. The chain is built from TRBV5-1 and TRBJ2-7; a possible D gene is TRBD2 (6 bases). Germline CDR1 SGHRS, CDR2 YFSETQ. CDR3 length: 13 amino acids. V was cut by 3 bases and J by 7 bases, with 14 bases left in between. This CDR3 reads CASSWGTSREQYY. Written as DNA, the CDR3 is TGCGCCAGCAGCTGGGGGACTTCTCGGGAGCAGTACTAC.

This clonotype has at least ten counts. This chain connects TRBV20-1 to TRBJ2-7; 10 bases fit TRBD2. Germline CDR1 DFQATT, CDR2 SNEGSKA (reference sequence). The CDR3 is made up of 14 amino acids. Losses at the gene ends were 5 bases for V and 1 base for J; bases not matched to a gene: 5. CDR3 in amino acids: CSAFLLAGSYEQYF. CDR3 bases: TGCAGTGCTTTCCTACTAGCGGGGTCCTACGAGCAGTACTTC.

This clonotype was seen many times. The chain links TRBV15 to TRBJ2-7; 8 bases map to TRBD2. After removal of 4 bases from V and 2 bases from J, the junction contained 4 bases not matched to a gene. CDR3 length equals 14 residues. Germline V gene lookup returns CDR1 LNHNV and CDR2 YYDKDF (reference sequence). DNA for the CDR3: TGTGCCACCAGCAATAGCGGGGCCACCTACGAGCAGTACTTC. It specifies CATSNSGATYEQYF.

The CDR3 bases are TGTGCCAGCAAAACACACAGGGACCCGAGTTCACCCCTCCACTTT. This codes for CASKTHRDPSSPLHF. This chain joins TRBV27 and TRBJ1-6; TRBD1 is a possible D gene (6 bases). The CDR3 is 15 residues long. Germline assignment: CDR1 MNHEY and CDR2 SMNVEV (reference sequence). V dropped 7 bases and J dropped 9 bases, with 19 bases sitting between them.

This clonotype was observed at least ten times. V is TRBV20-1 and J is TRBJ2-7, with D tentatively TRBD1 or TRBD2 (6 bases each). Germline V gives CDR1 DFQATT, CDR2 SNEGSKA (reference sequence). Trimming took 3 bases from V and 3 from J, leaving 15 bases between them. The CDR3 is 14 residues long. Written as DNA, the CDR3 is TGCAGTGCTAGTGCCGCAGGGGACTTCTACGAGCAGTACTTC. Translating gives CSASAAGDFYEQYF.

This clonotype was recorded many times. CDR3 in DNA: TGTGCCAGCAGCTTAGGGACGCATAAAGCTTTCTTT. Amino acids: CASSLGTHKAFF. This chain joins TRBV7-9 and TRBJ1-1; the D is unclear. V lost 1 base and J 9 bases, leaving 9 bases between the germline ends. Germline assignment: CDR1 SEHNR and CDR2 FQNEAQ (reference sequence). The CDR3 consists of 12 residues.

This clonotype has ten or more counts. The J gene is TRBJ1-4, the V gene TRBV5-5; no reliable D call. Trimming left V 4 bases short and J 7 bases short, with 17 bases between. Germline values: CDR1 SGHKS, CDR2 YYEKEE (reference sequence). The CDR3 covers 15 residues. The CDR3: CASSSWLGFGEKLFF. The CDR3 region has the DNA TGTGCCAGCAGCAGTTGGTTGGGGTTCGGTGAAAAACTGTTTTTT.

In its sample, this clonotype was seen many times. This chain connects TRBV5-1 to TRBJ1-1; D uncertain. This CDR3 contains 12 residues. Germline CDR1 is SGHRS and CDR2 is YFSETQ. The V end lost 5 bases, the J end lost 1 base, and 6 bases lay between the germline ends. CDR3 sequence: CASRSPNTEAFF. The CDR3 nucleotides read TGCGCCAGCAGATCCCCGAACACTGAAGCTTTCTTT.

This clonotype was recorded many times. Just one base apart from a much larger clone, this may be a read error. This rearrangement joins TRBV25-1 to TRBJ2-5; D call uncertain. The germline CDR1 and CDR2 sequences are MGHDK and SYGVNS. CDR3 length: 10 residues. V gave up 6 bases and J gave up 2 bases, with 1 base separating them. The CDR3 loop is CASRQETQYF. In nucleotides, the CDR3 is TGTGCCAGCAGACAAGAGACCCAGTACTTC.

Only a few counts were recorded for this clonotype. The V and J genes are TRBV28 and TRBJ1-1; 8 nucleotides line up with TRBD1. This CDR3 has 14 amino acids. The junction had 2 bases not matched to a gene; V was cut back by 4 bases and J by 1 base. Per germline, CDR1 MDHEN and CDR2 SYDVKM. The DNA for the CDR3 is TGTGCCAGCAGTTGGGACAGGCCGAACACTGAAGCTTTCTTT. Amino acid sequence: CASSWDRPNTEAFF.

Concerning this clonotype: This may be a read error: a much more frequent sequence differs by one nucleotide. The chain is built from TRBV7-2 and TRBJ2-1; TRBD2 aligns across 7 bases. Germline trimming cut 2 bases from V and 4 bases from J; bases unmatched to any gene: 5. The germline V gene encodes CDR1 SGHTA and CDR2 FQGNSA. The CDR3 has 15 amino acids. CDR3 bases: TGTGCCAGCAGCTTACGACGGGGGGTGTACAATGAGCAGTTCTTC. Translating gives CASSLRRGVYNEQFF. The whole variable domain, filled in from reference TRBV7-2 and TRBJ2-1, reads GAGVSQSPSNKVTEKGKDVELRCDPISGHTALYWYRQSLGQGLEFLIYFQGNSAPDKSGLPSDRFSAERTGGSVSTLTIQRTQQEDSAVYLCASSLRRGVYNEQFFGPGTRLTVL.

This clonotype was observed at least ten times. This CDR3 is CASSRMNTDTQYF. CDR3 DNA: TGTGCCAGCAGCCGCATGAACACAGATACGCAGTATTTT. The chain joins TRBV7-2 to TRBJ2-3, with D unresolved. The CDR3 is 13 amino acids. V lost 5 bases and J lost 2, with 8 bases in between. CDR1 SGHTA and CDR2 FQGNSA come from the germline V gene. Variable domain in full (rest from reference TRBV7-2 and TRBJ2-3): GAGVSQSPSNKVTEKGKDVELRCDPISGHTALYWYRQSLGQGLEFLIYFQGNSAPDKSGLPSDRFSAERTGGSVSTLTIQRTQQEDSAVYLCASSRMNTDTQYFGPGTRLTVL.

This clonotype came up many times. V is TRBV6-1 and J is TRBJ2-3; D tentatively fits TRBD1 or TRBD2 (5 bases each). Per the germline V gene, CDR1 is MNHNS and CDR2 is SASEGT. Trimming shortened V by 5 bases and J by 3 bases, and 15 bases separated the two germline ends. The CDR3 loop spans 15 amino acids. As DNA, the CDR3 is TGTGCCAGCAGTCGAATAGGGACCCTAACAGATACGCAGTATTTT. Translated: CASSRIGTLTDTQYF.

The sample holds many counts of this clonotype. The rearrangement links TRBV27 to TRBJ2-6, with no clear D. CDR1 is MNHEY, CDR2 SMNVEV, per germline (reference sequence). V shed 3 bases and J shed 0 bases, with 9 bases lying between them. CDR3 size: 16 residues. The CDR3 DNA sequence: TGTGCCAGCAGTTTGATACATGTCTCTGGGGCCAACGTCCTGACTTTC. It yields the protein CASSLIHVSGANVLTF.

For this clonotype: A much larger clone lies one base from this, so it may be a read error. The gene calls are TRBV5-4 and TRBJ1-1; D is unresolved. Germline CDR1 is SGHNT and CDR2 is YYREEE (reference sequence). The CDR3 contains 13 residues. V was clipped by 7 bases and J by 0 bases, with 10 bases between them. The CDR3 nucleotides are TGTGCCAGCTCGGGGTTTCTGAACACTGAAGCTTTCTTT. Protein sequence: CASSGFLNTEAFF.

On this clonotype itself: This may arise from a read error, as a much more abundant clone is one base away. The genes are TRBV6-1 and TRBJ1-2; tentatively, D is TRBD1 (6 bases). The V gene's germline CDR1 is MNHNS and CDR2 SASEGT. The V and J ends lost 8 bases and 7 bases respectively, with 14 bases between them. The CDR3 runs to 12 residues. CDR3 sequence reads: CASRKTGLGYTF. The CDR3 nucleotides are TGTGCCAGCCGGAAAACAGGGCTTGGCTACACCTTC.